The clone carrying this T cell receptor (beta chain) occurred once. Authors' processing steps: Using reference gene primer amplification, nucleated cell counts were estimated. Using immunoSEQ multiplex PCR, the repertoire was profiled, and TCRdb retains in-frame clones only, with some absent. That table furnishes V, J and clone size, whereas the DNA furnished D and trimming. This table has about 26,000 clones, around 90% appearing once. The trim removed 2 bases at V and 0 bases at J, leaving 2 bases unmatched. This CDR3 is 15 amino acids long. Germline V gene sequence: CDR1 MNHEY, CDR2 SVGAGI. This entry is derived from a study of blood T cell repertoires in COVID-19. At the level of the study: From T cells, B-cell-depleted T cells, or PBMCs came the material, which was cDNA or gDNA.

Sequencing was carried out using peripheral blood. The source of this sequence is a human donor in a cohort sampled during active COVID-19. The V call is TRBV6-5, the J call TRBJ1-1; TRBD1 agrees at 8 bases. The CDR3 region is CASSYTDRVNTEAFF. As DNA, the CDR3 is TGTGCCAGCAGTTACACGGACAGGGTGAACACTGAAGCTTTCTTT.